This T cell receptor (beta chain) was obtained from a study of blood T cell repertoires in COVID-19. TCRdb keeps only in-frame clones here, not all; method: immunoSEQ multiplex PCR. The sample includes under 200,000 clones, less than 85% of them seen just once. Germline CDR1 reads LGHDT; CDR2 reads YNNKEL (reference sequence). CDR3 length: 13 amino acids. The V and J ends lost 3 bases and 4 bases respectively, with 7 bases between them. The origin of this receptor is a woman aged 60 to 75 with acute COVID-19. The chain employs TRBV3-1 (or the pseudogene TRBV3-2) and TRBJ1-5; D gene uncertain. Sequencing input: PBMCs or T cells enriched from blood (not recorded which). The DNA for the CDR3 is TGTGCCAGCAGCCAGGCCAGAAATCAGCCCCAGCATTTT. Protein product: CASSQARNQPQHF.